Listed below are T cell receptor beta chains from one sample, sequenced in a study of beta chain features in type 1 diabetes. Clones were sequenced by immunoSEQ multiplex PCR, and TCRdb holds only the in-frame ones, with some missing. This table has under 300,000 clones, 25% to 35% appearing once. What was sequenced was central memory CD4+ T cells from blood. Receptors were obtained from a young man in good health. Both conserved end residues are part of each CDR3. A D gene is named only where the DNA matches it firmly. Not every row has a clone size; where given, it reads once, few, many or a size class.

>TRBJ2-1|NA|few|TRBV5-1
CASSPDLGNEQFF
TGCGCCAGCAGCCCAGATCTGGGGAATGAGCAGTTCTTC
>TRBJ2-7|NA|NA|TRBV29-1
CSVVFNSYEQYF
TGCAGCGTTGTCTTCAACTCCTACGAGCAGTACTTC
>TRBJ2-7|NA|few|TRBV28
CASSFRLDTLSYEQYF
TGTGCCAGCAGTTTTCGGCTCGATACTCTCTCCTACGAGCAGTACTTC
>TRBJ2-7|NA|NA|TRBV11-3
CASSRRQNEQYF
TGTGCCAGCAGCCGTAGACAGAACGAGCAGTACTTC
>TRBJ2-3|NA|few|TRBV11-2
CASSEGPTQYF
TGTGCCAGCAGCGAAGGGCCTACGCAGTATTTT
>TRBJ1-1|NA|NA|TRBV6-6
CASSYSKLAEAFF
TGTGCCAGCAGTTACTCGAAACTGGCTGAAGCTTTCTTT
>TRBJ2-1|NA|NA|TRBV11-2
CASSTYRGGYNEQFF
TGTGCCAGCAGCACCTACAGGGGGGGATACAATGAGCAGTTCTTC
>TRBJ1-2|TRBD1|few|TRBV20-1
CSATGAGGYTF
TGCAGTGCCACAGGGGCGGGGGGCTACACCTTC
>TRBJ1-5|TRBD1|few|TRBV7-2
CASTPDRAKPQHF
TGTGCCAGCACCCCGGACAGGGCGAAGCCCCAGCATTTT
>TRBJ1-1|NA|NA|TRBV6-1
CASSLGAWTEAFF
TGTGCCAGCAGTCTGGGGGCCTGGACTGAAGCTTTCTTT
>TRBJ1-5|NA|NA|TRBV30
CAWSGLVSNQPQHF
TGTGCCTGGAGTGGGTTGGTGAGCAATCAGCCCCAGCATTTT
>TRBJ1-2|NA|NA|TRBV29-1
CSVEEAGRNGYTF
TGCAGCGTTGAAGAAGCGGGGAGGAACGGCTACACCTTC
>TRBJ1-2|NA|few|TRBV29-1
CSVEELNYGYTF
TGCAGCGTTGAGGAGTTGAACTATGGCTACACCTTC
>TRBJ2-5|TRBD1|once|TRBV30
CAWSTETGAQETQYF
TGTGCCTGGAGTACGGAGACAGGGGCACAAGAGACCCAGTACTTC
>TRBJ2-1|NA|few|TRBV21-1
CASSKGPAVSYNEQFF
TGTGCCAGCAGCAAAGGGCCCGCGGTCTCCTACAATGAGCAGTTCTTC
>TRBJ2-5|TRBD1|few|TRBV7-9
CASSFQGQAGETQYF
TGTGCCAGCAGCTTTCAGGGACAGGCAGGAGAGACCCAGTACTTC
>TRBJ1-2|NA|few|TRBV30
CAWSEVWPLLEGYTF
TGTGCCTGGAGTGAGGTTTGGCCCCTCCTAGAAGGCTACACCTTC
>TRBJ2-6|NA|NA|TRBV27
CASSTGANVLTF
TGTGCCAGCAGTACAGGGGCCAACGTCCTGACTTTC
>TRBJ1-1|NA|NA|TRBV29-1
CSVLIPQGNKNTEAFF
TGCAGCGTTCTAATCCCTCAGGGAAATAAGAACACTGAAGCTTTCTTT
>TRBJ1-6|NA|few|TRBV10-3
CAISEGTGGSPLHF
TGTGCCATCAGTGAGGGGACCGGCGGGTCACCCCTCCACTTT
>TRBJ1-1|NA|few|TRBV18
CASSPGLANTEAFF
TGTGCCAGCTCACCAGGTCTGGCGAACACTGAAGCTTTCTTT
>TRBJ2-3|TRBD2|NA|TRBV11-2
CASSLREAADTQYF
TGTGCCAGCAGCTTACGGGAGGCGGCAGATACGCAGTATTTT
>TRBJ2-5|NA|NA|TRBV30
CAWSVSQTQYF
TGTGCCTGGAGTGTATCCCAGACCCAGTACTTC
>TRBJ2-1|NA|few|TRBV5-5
CASSPTGQISYNEQFF
TGTGCCAGCAGCCCAACCGGACAGATTTCCTACAATGAGCAGTTCTTC
>TRBJ2-5|NA|few|TRBV19
CASSPLTELKTQYF
TGTGCCAGTAGTCCCCTGACTGAGCTGAAGACCCAGTACTTC
>TRBJ2-1|NA|few|TRBV27
CASSLVGTPNSYNEQFF
TGTGCCAGCAGTTTAGTTGGGACTCCCAACTCCTACAATGAGCAGTTCTTC
>TRBJ2-5|TRBD1|NA|TRBV13
CASSHDRGLRETQYF
TGTGCCAGCAGCCACGACAGGGGGCTTCGGGAGACCCAGTACTTC
>TRBJ1-1|TRBD1|NA|TRBV29-1
CSVEDPTGGEAFF
TGCAGCGTTGAAGATCCGACAGGGGGGGAAGCTTTCTTT
>TRBJ2-5|NA|NA|TRBV5-1
CASSPKVGGGQETQYF
TGCGCCAGCAGCCCGAAGGTGGGTGGCGGCCAAGAGACCCAGTACTTC
>TRBJ1-2|NA|NA|TRBV7-9
CASSSPGGLTSGGYTF
TGTGCCAGCAGCTCCCCGGGGGGCCTGACGAGCGGCGGCTACACCTTC
>TRBJ2-3|NA|NA|TRBV2
CASSEATPGADTQYF
TGTGCCAGCAGTGAGGCTACCCCAGGGGCAGATACGCAGTATTTT
>TRBJ1-1|TRBD1|NA|TRBV7-9
CASSLDRGHAFF
TGTGCCAGCAGCCTGGACAGGGGGCACGCTTTCTTT
>TRBJ2-3|TRBD2|NA|TRBV28
CASSPWTSGTGTDTQYF
TGTGCCAGCAGTCCGTGGACTAGCGGGACTGGGACAGATACGCAGTATTTT
>TRBJ2-7|NA|few|TRBV25-1
CASRLTSVKYYEQYF
TGTGCCAGCAGGTTGACCAGCGTCAAATACTACGAGCAGTACTTC
>TRBJ2-7|NA|few|TRBV30
CAWSRVGQNYEQYF
TGTGCCTGGAGTAGGGTTGGGCAGAACTACGAGCAGTACTTC
>TRBJ2-3|NA|NA|TRBV30
CAWSRSYPSTDTQYF
TGTGCCTGGAGTCGGTCCTATCCCAGCACAGATACGCAGTATTTT
>TRBJ2-7|NA|NA|TRBV7-9
CASSLAPISYEQYF
TGTGCCAGCAGCTTAGCGCCCATCTCCTACGAGCAGTACTTC
>TRBJ1-2|NA|NA|TRBV2
CASSETDVYGYTF
TGTGCCAGCAGTGAGACAGACGTCTATGGCTACACCTTC
>TRBJ2-2|TRBD2|NA|TRBV7-2
CASSHRGGGAGTGELFF
TGTGCCAGCAGCCACCGGGGCGGGGGGGCTGGTACCGGGGAGCTGTTTTTT
>TRBJ2-3|TRBD2|NA|TRBV2
CASSGQPLAGGHSTQYF
TGTGCCAGCAGTGGTCAGCCCCTAGCGGGGGGGCACTCGACGCAGTATTTT
>TRBJ2-6|NA|NA|TRBV5-4
CASSQGHSSGANVLTF
TGTGCGAGCAGCCAGGGGCATTCCTCTGGGGCCAACGTCCTGACTTTC
>TRBJ2-3|NA|NA|TRBV7-9
CAASSTDTQYF
TGTGCCGCATCTTCCACAGATACGCAGTATTTT
>TRBJ2-3|NA|few|TRBV29-1
CSVAGRSPATSTDTQYF
TGCAGCGTTGCTGGTCGTTCCCCCGCGACTAGCACAGATACGCAGTATTTT
>TRBJ2-3|TRBD2|few|TRBV29-1
CSVRAGGLTDTQYF
TGCAGCGTACGAGCGGGAGGGTTGACAGATACGCAGTATTTT
>TRBJ2-1|NA|NA|TRBV30
CAWTRAPSYNEQFF
TGTGCCTGGACCAGGGCTCCTTCCTACAATGAGCAGTTCTTC
>TRBJ2-2|NA|NA|TRBV4-3
CASSQRTGRNTGELFF
TGCGCCAGCAGCCAGAGAACAGGGCGGAACACCGGGGAGCTGTTTTTT
>TRBJ2-2|NA|NA|TRBV9
CANTGELFF
TGTGCGAACACCGGGGAGCTGTTTTTT
>TRBJ2-5|TRBD1|NA|TRBV30
CAWRAQQGALLYQETQYF
TGTGCCTGGAGGGCCCAGCAGGGGGCCTTACTTTACCAAGAGACCCAGTACTTC
>TRBJ2-7|TRBD1|few|TRBV30
CAWSAGQGSYEQYF
TGTGCCTGGAGTGCCGGACAGGGCTCCTACGAGCAGTACTTC
>TRBJ1-4|TRBD1|few|TRBV5-6
CASSPGQGVLREKLFF
TGTGCCAGCAGCCCGGGACAGGGTGTGTTGCGTGAAAAACTGTTTTTT
>TRBJ1-6|NA|NA|TRBV4-3
CASSQGRGGNSPLHF
TGCGCCAGCAGCCAAGGAAGGGGAGGAAATTCACCCCTCCACTTT
>TRBJ2-7|NA|few|TRBV29-1
CSVGSSEQYF
TGCAGCGTTGGTTCCAGCGAGCAGTACTTC
>TRBJ1-1|TRBD1|NA|TRBV13
CASSLLQGAWNTEAFF
TGTGCCAGCAGCTTACTACAGGGGGCTTGGAACACTGAAGCTTTCTTT
>TRBJ2-1|NA|few|TRBV9
CASSVDNRRVNEQFF
TGTGCCAGCAGCGTAGATAACCGGAGGGTCAATGAGCAGTTCTTC
>TRBJ1-4|NA|NA|TRBV7-2
CASSLAGGPRGEKLFF
TGTGCCAGCAGCTTAGCTGGGGGACCCCGGGGTGAAAAACTGTTTTTT
>TRBJ2-3|NA|NA|TRBV7-2
CASSPPSADTQYF
TGTGCCAGCAGCCCACCCTCCGCAGATACGCAGTATTTT
>TRBJ2-1|TRBD2|NA|TRBV27
CASSLGLAGVSEQFF
TGTGCCAGCAGTTTAGGGCTAGCGGGAGTGAGTGAGCAGTTCTTC
>TRBJ2-5|NA|few|TRBV30
CAWSPSRGETQYF
TGTGCCTGGAGTCCGTCCAGGGGAGAGACCCAGTACTTC
>TRBJ1-6|TRBD1|few|TRBV25-1
CASGQGANSPLHF
TGTGCCAGCGGACAGGGGGCCAATTCACCCCTCCACTTT